One and the same sample provided the 2 T cell receptor beta chains below, sequenced in a study of control samples from healthy donors and cancer patients. TCRdb's copy holds only in-frame clones and misses some; the assay was immunoSEQ multiplex PCR. The sample comprises about 120,000 clones, about 87% of which are singletons, and roughly 3.3% rests with the top ten. Sequencing was carried out using blood. These receptors were taken from a man in his forties in good health.

This chain links TRBV11-2 with TRBJ1-1, with 8 bases that match TRBD1. This CDR3 is built from 13 residues. The V segment lost 3 bases and the J segment 11 bases; nucleotides outside the gene matches: 8. Germline CDR1 is SGHAT and CDR2 is FQNNGV. The CDR3 bases are TGTGCCAGCAGCTTGAGGACAGGGTATAGTGCTTTCTTT. Translating gives CASSLRTGYSAFF.

The chain has TRBV21-1 and TRBJ2-5; TRBD1, the D gene given by the table, was not confirmed from the DNA. TRBV21-1 is noted as a pseudogene. The CDR3 totals 12 residues. The CDR3 nucleotides are TGTGCCAGCAGCAACAGGCAAGAGACCCAGTACTTC. Encoded protein: CASSNRQETQYF.